A single sample is the source of the 17 T cell receptor beta chains below, sequenced in a study of cytomegalovirus exposure and HLA in healthy donors (dated 2017 in TCRdb). Library creation used the immunoSEQ multiplex PCR assay. A mixture of 60 forward primers for TCR Vbeta segments and 13 reverse primers for TCR Jbeta segments was used in the multiplex PCR. TCRdb obtained this table from immuneACCESS and retained in-frame rearrangements with V and J assigned. These tables miss some clones; where compared with another copy, unresolved V genes account for less than half of the shortfall, and the remainder is unexplained. The sample table contains about 150,000 clones; only one count was recorded for approximately 76% of them. About 1.7% of the sample comes from the top ten. Sequenced sample: PBMCs. The receptor source for this set is a man in his forties or fifties in good health and CMV-seronegative.

This chain joins TRBV11-2 and TRBJ1-4; 11 nucleotides line up with TRBD1. The CDR3 is made up of 15 amino acids. J lost 7 bases, V lost 5 bases, and 6 bases had no gene match. Germline values: CDR1 SGHAT, CDR2 FQNNGV. CDR3 amino acids: CASSQGTGGSEKLFF. DNA of the CDR3: TGTGCCAGCAGCCAAGGGACAGGGGGGAGTGAAAAACTGTTTTTT. The full variable domain, rest sourced from reference TRBV11-2 and TRBJ1-4, is EAGVAQSPRYKIIEKRQSVAFWCNPISGHATLYWYQQILGQGPKLLIQFQNNGVVDDSQLPKDRFSAERLKGVDSTLKIQPAKLEDSAVYLCASSQGTGGSEKLFFGSGTQLSVL.

CDR3 loop: CASSPTGSYEQYF. The DNA of the CDR3 is TGTGCCAGTAGCCCGACAGGCTCCTACGAGCAGTACTTC. The V and J genes are TRBV19 and TRBJ2-7, with a possible D match to TRBD1 (6 bases). Germline V lookup: CDR1 LNHDA, CDR2 SQIVND (reference sequence). The CDR3 contains 13 residues. V lost 6 bases, J lost 0 bases, and 9 bases lay in between.

The rearrangement joins TRBV6-5 to TRBJ1-4; 9 nucleotides line up with TRBD1. J gave up 6 bases and V 5 bases, and 7 bases lay outside the gene matches. This CDR3 has 15 residues. Germline-derived CDR1 and CDR2 are MNHEY and SVGAGI. CDR3 in amino acids: CASSRDREVDEKLFF. CDR3 bases: TGTGCCAGCAGTCGGGACAGGGAGGTTGATGAAAAACTGTTTTTT.

This clone was seen a few times. This chain connects TRBV9 to TRBJ2-7; D is possibly TRBD1 (5 bases). Trimming shortened V by 5 bases and J by 5 bases, and 17 bases separated the two germline ends. The CDR3 covers 14 residues. Germline assignment: CDR1 SGDLS and CDR2 YYNGEE. The CDR3 DNA reads TGTGCCAGCAGTCAGGGTTCGGGCTGGGACGAGCAGTACTTC. Encoded protein: CASSQGSGWDEQYF.

V gene TRBV5-7 combines with J gene TRBJ2-5; TRBD2 is a possible D gene (5 bases). TRBV5-7 is an ORF, and what it does is uncertain. CDR3 length: 15 amino acids. The germline V and J ends were trimmed by 0 bases and 1 base, with 10 bases remaining between them. CDR3 coding DNA: TGTGCCAGCAGCTTGGCGGGGTTTTTCCAAGAGACCCAGTACTTC. It translates to CASSLAGFFQETQYF.

This chain joins TRBV5-5 and TRBJ1-5, with D possibly matching TRBD1 (5 bases). V was clipped by 0 bases and J by 6 bases, with 7 bases between them. The CDR3 spans 13 residues. The germline V gene encodes CDR1 SGHKS and CDR2 YYEKEE (reference sequence). The CDR3 DNA is TGTGCCAGCAGCTTGGGCGGGGGTCAGCCCCAGCATTTT. Translation: CASSLGGGQPQHF.

The rearrangement links TRBV5-5 to TRBJ1-1; possibly TRBD1 for D (6 bases). The CDR3 runs 15 residues. Between the trimmed V and J ends, which lost 0 bases and 2 bases, there was a span of 11 bases. The germline V gene encodes CDR1 SGHKS and CDR2 YYEKEE (reference sequence). Here the CDR3 reads CASSLGQVRNTEAFF. In DNA form, the CDR3 reads TGTGCCAGCAGCTTGGGACAGGTGAGAAACACTGAAGCTTTCTTT. Using reference TRBV5-5 and TRBJ1-1 for the parts outside the CDR3, the full variable domain is DAGVTQSPTHLIKTRGQQVTLRCSPISGHKSVSWYQQVLGQGPQFIFQYYEKEERGRGNFPDRFSARQFPNYSSELNVNALLLGDSALYLCASSLGQVRNTEAFFGQGTRLTVV.

A few counts support this clone. This chain uses TRBV7-9 with TRBJ2-7, with 7 bases fitting TRBD1. V lost 5 bases, J lost 5 bases, and 9 bases stayed unmatched. This CDR3 has 14 amino acids. The germline V gene has CDR1 SEHNR and CDR2 FQNEAQ (reference sequence). In DNA, the CDR3 is TGTGCCAGCAGCCATCACGACAGGGTCAACGAGCAGTACTTC. Residues: CASSHHDRVNEQYF.

The V gene is TRBV5-1, the J gene TRBJ2-3, with 8 bases lining up with TRBD2. The germline gives CDR1 SGHRS, CDR2 YFSETQ. The CDR3 loop spans 14 amino acids. Losses at the gene ends were 7 bases for V and 1 base for J; bases not matched to a gene: 5. CDR3 sequence (DNA): TGCGCCAGCGTTAGCGGGGTGGGCACAGATACGCAGTATTTT. This translates into CASVSGVGTDTQYF.

The rearrangement joins TRBV7-6 to TRBJ1-4; D is uncertain. Deletions cut 1 base from V and 6 bases from J, with 9 bases between. CDR1 is SGHVS, CDR2 FNYEAQ, per germline. There are 14 residues in the CDR3. CDR3 protein: CASSLGYSDEKLFF. The CDR3 region has the DNA TGTGCCAGCAGCTTAGGCTATTCGGATGAAAAACTGTTTTTT. The whole variable domain, remainder taken from reference TRBV7-6 and TRBJ1-4, is GAGVSQSPRYKVTKRGQDVALRCDPISGHVSLYWYRQALGQGPEFLTYFNYEAQQDKSGLPNDRFSAERPEGSISTLTIQRTEQRDSAMYRCASSLGYSDEKLFFGSGTQLSVL.

The rearrangement joins TRBV5-4 to TRBJ2-5, with 15 bases aligning to TRBD2. The trim removed 4 bases at V and 4 bases at J, leaving 11 bases unmatched. Germline CDR1 SGHNT, CDR2 YYREEE (reference sequence). There are 18 residues in the CDR3. The CDR3 protein is CASSPPRTSGGAGETQYF. The CDR3 DNA follows: TGTGCCAGCAGCCCTCCTAGGACTAGCGGGGGGGCGGGAGAGACCCAGTACTTC.

V and J are TRBV9 and TRBJ2-1; 11 positions match TRBD2. Germline V CDR1 and CDR2: SGDLS, YYNGEE. The CDR3 extends over 17 amino acids. V shed 3 bases and J 0 bases; nucleotides not matched to a gene: 5. The CDR3 nucleotides are TGTGCCAGCAGCGCAACTAGCGGGGGAAGCTCCTACAATGAGCAGTTCTTC. It yields the protein CASSATSGGSSYNEQFF. Combining the CDR3 with reference TRBV9 and TRBJ2-1 gives the whole variable domain DSGVTQTPKHLITATGQRVTLRCSPRSGDLSVYWYQQSLDQGLQFLIQYYNGEERAKGNILERFSAQQFPDLHSELNLSSLELGDSALYFCASSATSGGSSYNEQFFGPGTRLTVL.

The CDR3 DNA reads TGCGCCAGCAGCCAAGATTTTCCCCCCCAGGTGCTGTACCAAGAGACCCAGTACTTC. Protein product: CASSQDFPPQVLYQETQYF. This chain connects TRBV4-1 to TRBJ2-5; D remains unclear. Germline-derived CDR1 and CDR2 are MGHRA and YSYEKL. The CDR3 sequence is 19 residues long. The ends were cut back, 0 bases at V and 0 bases at J, with 20 bases in the middle.

This clone appeared a few times. The rearrangement links TRBV10-3 to TRBJ2-7; maybe TRBD1 (7 bases). The CDR3 totals 15 residues. Between the trimmed V and J ends, which lost 0 bases and 3 bases, there was a span of 12 bases. Germline V gene data show CDR1 as ENHRY and CDR2 as SYGVKD. The CDR3 region is CAISESTGTLYEQYF. CDR3 sequence (DNA): TGTGCCATCAGTGAGTCGACAGGGACTCTCTACGAGCAGTACTTC.

The chain links TRBV28 to TRBJ2-6; tentative D call: TRBD1 (5 bases). This CDR3 is built from 15 residues. From germline, CDR1 is MDHEN and CDR2 SYDVKM. The germline V and J ends were trimmed by 4 bases and 3 bases, with 10 bases remaining between them. The CDR3 loop reads CASSSTGRGANVLTF. The CDR3 DNA is TGTGCCAGCAGTTCAACAGGTCGTGGGGCCAACGTCCTGACTTTC.

This chain links TRBV9 with TRBJ2-2; no firm D call. The V end lost 0 bases, the J end lost 4 bases, and 10 bases lay between the germline ends. Germline assignment: CDR1 SGDLS and CDR2 YYNGEE. CDR3 length equals 15 residues. Here the CDR3 reads CASSVDLRSTGELFF. In DNA, the CDR3 is TGTGCCAGCAGCGTAGACTTGCGAAGCACCGGGGAGCTGTTTTTT. Drawing the rest from reference TRBV9 and TRBJ2-2, the complete variable domain is DSGVTQTPKHLITATGQRVTLRCSPRSGDLSVYWYQQSLDQGLQFLIQYYNGEERAKGNILERFSAQQFPDLHSELNLSSLELGDSALYFCASSVDLRSTGELFFGEGSRLTVL.

The V gene is TRBV11-2, the J gene TRBJ1-2; 11 bases agree with TRBD1. With V trimmed by 1 base and J by 7 bases, 11 bases remained unmatched. This CDR3 is 17 amino acids long. Germline CDR1 is SGHAT and CDR2 is FQNNGV. The CDR3 DNA sequence: TGTGCCAGCAGCTTAGTCGGCGGCTGGGACAGGGGGGGTGGCTACACCTTC. Encoded protein: CASSLVGGWDRGGGYTF. Looking up the rest from reference TRBV11-2 and TRBJ1-2 gives the full variable domain: EAGVAQSPRYKIIEKRQSVAFWCNPISGHATLYWYQQILGQGPKLLIQFQNNGVVDDSQLPKDRFSAERLKGVDSTLKIQPAKLEDSAVYLCASSLVGGWDRGGGYTFGSGTRLTVV.